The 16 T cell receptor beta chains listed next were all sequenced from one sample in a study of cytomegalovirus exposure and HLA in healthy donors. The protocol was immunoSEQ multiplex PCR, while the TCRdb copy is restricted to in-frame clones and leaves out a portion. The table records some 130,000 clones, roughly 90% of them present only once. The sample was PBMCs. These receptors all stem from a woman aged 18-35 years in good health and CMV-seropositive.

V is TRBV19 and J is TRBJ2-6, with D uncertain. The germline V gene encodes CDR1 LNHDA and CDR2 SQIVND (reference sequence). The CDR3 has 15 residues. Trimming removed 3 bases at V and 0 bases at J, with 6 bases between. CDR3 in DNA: TGTGCCAGTAGTATCGTTTACTCTGGGGCCAACGTCCTGACTTTC. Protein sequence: CASSIVYSGANVLTF.

The CDR3 loop reads CASSKGQTKAFF. The DNA for the CDR3 is TGTGCCAGCAGCAAGGGACAGACCAAAGCTTTCTTT. The chain carries TRBV11-2 and TRBJ1-1; TRBD1 matches 7 bases. The length of the CDR3 is 12 residues. CDR1 is SGHAT, CDR2 FQNNGV, per germline. With V trimmed by 5 bases and J by 9 bases, 6 bases remained unmatched.

CDR3 region: CASSHSLAGGPTSYEQYF. CDR3 sequence (DNA): TGCGCCAGCAGCCATTCACTAGCGGGAGGACCTACCTCCTACGAGCAGTACTTC. The chain has TRBV4-3 and TRBJ2-7; 12 nucleotides agree with TRBD2. Germline V gives CDR1 LGHNA, CDR2 YSLEER. V lost 3 bases to trimming and J lost 0 bases; unmatched junction nucleotides: 9. The CDR3 runs 18 residues.

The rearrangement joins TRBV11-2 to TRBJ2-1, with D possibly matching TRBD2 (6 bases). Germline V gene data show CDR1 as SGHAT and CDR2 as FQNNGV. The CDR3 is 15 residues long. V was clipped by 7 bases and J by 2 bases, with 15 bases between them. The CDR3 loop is CASNVGGGAYNEQFF. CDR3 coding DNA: TGTGCCAGCAACGTGGGAGGAGGGGCCTACAATGAGCAGTTCTTC.

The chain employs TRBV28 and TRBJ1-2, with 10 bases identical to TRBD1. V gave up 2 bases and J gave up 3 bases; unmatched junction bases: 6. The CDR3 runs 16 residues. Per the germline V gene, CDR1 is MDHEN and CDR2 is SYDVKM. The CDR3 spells CASSLPRTGGDYGYTF. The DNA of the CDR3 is TGTGCCAGCAGTTTACCCCGGACAGGGGGGGACTATGGCTACACCTTC.

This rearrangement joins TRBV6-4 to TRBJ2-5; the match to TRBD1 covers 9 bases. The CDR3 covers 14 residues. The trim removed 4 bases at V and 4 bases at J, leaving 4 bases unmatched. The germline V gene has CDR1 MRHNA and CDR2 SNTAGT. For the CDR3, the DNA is TGTGCCAGCAGTGCCACAGGGGGCGGAGAGACCCAGTACTTC. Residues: CASSATGGGETQYF.

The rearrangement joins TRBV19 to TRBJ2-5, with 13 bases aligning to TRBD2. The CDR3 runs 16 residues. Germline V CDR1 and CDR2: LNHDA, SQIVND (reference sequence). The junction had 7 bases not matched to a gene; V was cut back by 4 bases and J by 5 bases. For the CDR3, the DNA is TGTGCCAGTAGTACGACCGGGACTAGCGGGGTCGAGACCCAGTACTTC. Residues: CASSTTGTSGVETQYF.

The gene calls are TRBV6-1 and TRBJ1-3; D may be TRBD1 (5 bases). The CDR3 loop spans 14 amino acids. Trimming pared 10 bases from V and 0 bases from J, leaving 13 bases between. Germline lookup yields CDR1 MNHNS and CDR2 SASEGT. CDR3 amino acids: CAIRTNPSGNTIYF. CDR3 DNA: TGTGCCATCAGGACAAATCCCTCTGGAAACACCATATATTTT.

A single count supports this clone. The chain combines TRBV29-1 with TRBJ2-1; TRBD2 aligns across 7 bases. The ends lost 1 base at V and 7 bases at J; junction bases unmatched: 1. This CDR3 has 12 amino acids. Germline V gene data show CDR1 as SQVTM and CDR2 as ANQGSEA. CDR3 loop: CSVEGDYNEQFF. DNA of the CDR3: TGCAGCGTTGAAGGGGACTATAATGAGCAGTTCTTC.

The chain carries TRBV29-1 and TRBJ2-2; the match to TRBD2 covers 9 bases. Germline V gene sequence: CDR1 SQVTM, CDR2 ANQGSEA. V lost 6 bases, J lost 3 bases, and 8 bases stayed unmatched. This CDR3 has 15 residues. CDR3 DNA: TGCAGCGTGGGTGTAGCGGGAGTTGACACCGGGGAGCTGTTTTTT. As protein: CSVGVAGVDTGELFF.

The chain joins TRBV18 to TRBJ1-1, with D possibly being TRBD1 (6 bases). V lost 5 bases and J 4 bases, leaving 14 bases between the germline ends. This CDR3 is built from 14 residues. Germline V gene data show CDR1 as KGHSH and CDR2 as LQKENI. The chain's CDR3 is CASSFEQGVTEAFF. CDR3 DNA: TGTGCCAGCTCATTTGAACAGGGAGTCACTGAAGCTTTCTTT.

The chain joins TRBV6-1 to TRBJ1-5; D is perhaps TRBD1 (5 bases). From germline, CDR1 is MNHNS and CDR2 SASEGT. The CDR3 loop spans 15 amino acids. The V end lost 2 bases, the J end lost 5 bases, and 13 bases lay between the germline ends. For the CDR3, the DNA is TGTGCCAGCAGTGAATCCAGGGATTTTTATCAGCCCCAGCATTTT. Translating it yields CASSESRDFYQPQHF.

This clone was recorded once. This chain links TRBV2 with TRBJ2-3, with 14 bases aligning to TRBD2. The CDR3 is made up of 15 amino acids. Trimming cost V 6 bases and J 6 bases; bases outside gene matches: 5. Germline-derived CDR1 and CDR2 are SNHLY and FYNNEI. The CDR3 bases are TGTGCCAGCAGCCCGGGACTAGCGGGGGTTGATACGCAGTATTTT. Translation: CASSPGLAGVDTQYF.

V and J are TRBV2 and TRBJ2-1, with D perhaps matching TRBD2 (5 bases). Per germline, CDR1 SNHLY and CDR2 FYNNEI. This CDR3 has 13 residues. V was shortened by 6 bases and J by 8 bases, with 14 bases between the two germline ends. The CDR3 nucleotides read TGTGCCAGCAGCGTGGGGAGACGCGATGAGCAGTTCTTC. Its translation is CASSVGRRDEQFF.

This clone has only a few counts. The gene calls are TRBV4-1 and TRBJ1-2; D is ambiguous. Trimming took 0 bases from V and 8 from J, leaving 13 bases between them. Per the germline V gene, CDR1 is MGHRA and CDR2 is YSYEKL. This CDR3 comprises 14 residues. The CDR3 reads CASSQEAGFGGYTF. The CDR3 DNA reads TGCGCCAGCAGCCAAGAAGCTGGTTTCGGGGGCTACACCTTC.

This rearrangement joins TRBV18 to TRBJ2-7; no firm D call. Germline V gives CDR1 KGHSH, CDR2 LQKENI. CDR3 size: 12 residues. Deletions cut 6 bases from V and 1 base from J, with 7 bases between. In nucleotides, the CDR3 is TGTGCCAGCTCGCCTACTTCCTACGAGCAGTACTTC. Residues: CASSPTSYEQYF.